The source of this T cell receptor beta chain is a study of blood T cell repertoires in COVID-19. Study overall: Sources were T cells, B-cell-depleted T cells, or PBMCs; the material itself was cDNA or gDNA.

Patients in Seattle were enrolled during active infection, then followed longitudinally. Original processing methods: Nucleated cell counts were estimated from reference gene primer amplification. Clones were read by immunoSEQ multiplex PCR, and TCRdb kept only the in-frame ones, dropping some. V and J calls and clone size follow that table, whereas D and trimming were derived from the DNA. This table holds 350,000 or so clones, about 92% found once. This clone was observed a single time. This CDR3 has 14 residues. V lost 1 base, J lost 5 bases, and 9 bases lay in between. Germline V gene data show CDR1 as SGHDT and CDR2 as YYEEEE.

This clonotype was obtained from a woman in her fifties or sixties with COVID-19, enrolled during active disease. The sequenced material came from peripheral blood. The chain joins TRBV5-6 to TRBJ1-4; D is unresolved. The CDR3 protein is CASSLFQVNEKLFF. In DNA form, the CDR3 reads TGTGCCAGCAGCTTGTTTCAGGTCAATGAAAAACTGTTTTTT.